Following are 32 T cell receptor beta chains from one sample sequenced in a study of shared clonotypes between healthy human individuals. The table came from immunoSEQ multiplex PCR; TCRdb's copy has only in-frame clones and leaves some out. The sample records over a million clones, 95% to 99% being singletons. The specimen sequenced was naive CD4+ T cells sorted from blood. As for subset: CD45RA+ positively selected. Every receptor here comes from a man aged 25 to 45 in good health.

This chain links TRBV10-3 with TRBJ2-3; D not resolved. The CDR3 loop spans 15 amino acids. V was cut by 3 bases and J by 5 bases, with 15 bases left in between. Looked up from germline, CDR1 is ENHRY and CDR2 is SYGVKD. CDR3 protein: CAISDTAFTGDTQYF. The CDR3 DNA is TGTGCCATCAGTGACACGGCATTCACCGGAGATACGCAGTATTTT.

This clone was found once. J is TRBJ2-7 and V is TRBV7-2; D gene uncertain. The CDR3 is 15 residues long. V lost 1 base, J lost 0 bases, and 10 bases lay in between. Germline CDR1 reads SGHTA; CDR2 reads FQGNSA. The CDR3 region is CASSLGGLPSYEQYF. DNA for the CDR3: TGTGCCAGCAGCTTAGGGGGTCTCCCCTCCTACGAGCAGTACTTC.

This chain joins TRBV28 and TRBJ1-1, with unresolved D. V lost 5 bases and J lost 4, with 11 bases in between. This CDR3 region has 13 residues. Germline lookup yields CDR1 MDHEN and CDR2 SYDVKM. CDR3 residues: CASSPAVPTEAFF. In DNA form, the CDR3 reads TGTGCCAGCAGTCCTGCGGTCCCCACTGAAGCTTTCTTT.

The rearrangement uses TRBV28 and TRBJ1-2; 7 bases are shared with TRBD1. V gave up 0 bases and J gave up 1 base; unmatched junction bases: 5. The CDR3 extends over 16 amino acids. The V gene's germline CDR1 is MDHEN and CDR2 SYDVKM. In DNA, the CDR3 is TGTGCCAGCAGTTTATGGGGACAGCAGTTTAACTATGGCTACACCTTC. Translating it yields CASSLWGQQFNYGYTF.

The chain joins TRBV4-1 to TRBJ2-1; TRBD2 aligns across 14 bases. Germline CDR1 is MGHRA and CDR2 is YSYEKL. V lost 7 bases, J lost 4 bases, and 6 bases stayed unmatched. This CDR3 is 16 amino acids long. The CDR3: CASTPGTSGGYNEQFF. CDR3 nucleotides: TGCGCCAGCACCCCCGGGACTAGCGGGGGTTACAATGAGCAGTTCTTC.

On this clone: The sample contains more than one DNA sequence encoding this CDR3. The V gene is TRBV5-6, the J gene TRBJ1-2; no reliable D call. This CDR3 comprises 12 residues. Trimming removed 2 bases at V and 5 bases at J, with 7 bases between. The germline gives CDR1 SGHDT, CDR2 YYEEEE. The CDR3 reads CASSLGLYGYTF. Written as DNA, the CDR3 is TGTGCCAGCAGCTTAGGACTTTATGGCTACACCTTC.

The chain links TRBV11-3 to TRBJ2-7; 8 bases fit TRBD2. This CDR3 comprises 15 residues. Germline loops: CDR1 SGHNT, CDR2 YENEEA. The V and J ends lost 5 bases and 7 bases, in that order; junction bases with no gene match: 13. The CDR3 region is CASSLLLSGRDEQYF. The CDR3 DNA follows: TGTGCCAGCAGCCTTCTCCTCAGCGGGAGAGATGAGCAGTACTTC. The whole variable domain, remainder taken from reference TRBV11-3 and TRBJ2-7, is EAGVVQSPRYKIIEKKQPVAFWCNPISGHNTLYWYLQNLGQGPELLIRYENEEAVDDSQLPKDRFSAERLKGVDSTLKIQPAELGDSAVYLCASSLLLSGRDEQYFGPGTRLTVT.

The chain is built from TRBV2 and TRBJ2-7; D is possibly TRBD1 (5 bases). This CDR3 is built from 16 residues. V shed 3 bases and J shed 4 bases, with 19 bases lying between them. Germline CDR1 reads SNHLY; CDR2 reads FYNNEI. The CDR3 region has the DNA TGTGCCAGCAGTGACCCAAGGGGCTTGGGTGGTTACGAGCAGTACTTC. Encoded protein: CASSDPRGLGGYEQYF.

The CDR3 DNA follows: TGCGCCAGCAGCTTGGCTCCAGGGGCAAAGGGTACTGAAGCTTTCTTT. Protein: CASSLAPGAKGTEAFF. This chain connects TRBV5-1 to TRBJ1-1; perhaps TRBD1 as D (6 bases). The CDR3 totals 16 residues. V was pared by 0 bases and J by 5 bases, with 17 bases between. In germline, CDR1 is SGHRS, CDR2 YFSETQ.

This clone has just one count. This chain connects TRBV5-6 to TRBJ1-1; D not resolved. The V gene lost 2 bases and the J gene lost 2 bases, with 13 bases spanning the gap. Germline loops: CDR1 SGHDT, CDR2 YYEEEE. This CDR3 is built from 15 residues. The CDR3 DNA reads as TGTGCCAGCAGCTTACTAATATCAACAAACACTGAAGCTTTCTTT. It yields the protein CASSLLISTNTEAFF.

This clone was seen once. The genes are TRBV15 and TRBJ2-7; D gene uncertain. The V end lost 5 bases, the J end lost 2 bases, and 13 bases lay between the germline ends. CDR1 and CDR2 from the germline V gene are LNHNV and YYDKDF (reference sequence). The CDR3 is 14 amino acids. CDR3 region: CATSYTLRTYEQYF. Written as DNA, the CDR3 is TGTGCCACCAGCTATACCCTTCGGACCTACGAGCAGTACTTC.

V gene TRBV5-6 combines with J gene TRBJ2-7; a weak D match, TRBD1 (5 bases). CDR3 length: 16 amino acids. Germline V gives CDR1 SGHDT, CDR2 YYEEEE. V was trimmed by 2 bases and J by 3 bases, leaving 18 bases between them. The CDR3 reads CASSLVGGAEGYEQYF. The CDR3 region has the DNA TGTGCCAGCAGCTTAGTAGGTGGGGCCGAAGGCTACGAGCAGTACTTC.

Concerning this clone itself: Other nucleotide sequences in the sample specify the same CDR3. This chain's CDR3 is CASSFQGTGELFF. In DNA, the CDR3 is TGTGCCAGTAGTTTTCAGGGCACCGGGGAGCTGTTTTTT. This chain uses TRBV19 with TRBJ2-2; D is perhaps TRBD1 (5 bases). This CDR3 contains 13 residues. Germline V gene sequence: CDR1 LNHDA, CDR2 SQIVND (reference sequence). V gave up 5 bases and J gave up 4 bases, with 8 bases separating them.

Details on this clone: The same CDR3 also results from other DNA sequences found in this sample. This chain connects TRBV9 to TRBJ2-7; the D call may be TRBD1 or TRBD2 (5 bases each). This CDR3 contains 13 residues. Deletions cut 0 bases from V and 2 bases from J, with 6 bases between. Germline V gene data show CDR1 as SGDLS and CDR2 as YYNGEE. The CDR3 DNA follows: TGTGCCAGCAGCGTAGGGGGGACCTACGAGCAGTACTTC. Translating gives CASSVGGTYEQYF.

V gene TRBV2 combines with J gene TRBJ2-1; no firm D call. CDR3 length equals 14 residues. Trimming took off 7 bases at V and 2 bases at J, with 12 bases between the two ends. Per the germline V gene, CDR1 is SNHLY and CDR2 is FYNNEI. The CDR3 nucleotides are TGTGCCAGCACCCACTCCGGTACCTACAATGAGCAGTTCTTC. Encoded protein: CASTHSGTYNEQFF.

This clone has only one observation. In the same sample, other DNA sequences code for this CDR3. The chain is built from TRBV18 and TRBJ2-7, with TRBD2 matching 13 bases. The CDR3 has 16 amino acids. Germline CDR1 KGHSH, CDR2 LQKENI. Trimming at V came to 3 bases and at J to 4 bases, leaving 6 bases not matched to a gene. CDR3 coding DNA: TGTGCCAGCTCACCCGGACTAGCGGGAGCCTCGTACGAGCAGTACTTC. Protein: CASSPGLAGASYEQYF.

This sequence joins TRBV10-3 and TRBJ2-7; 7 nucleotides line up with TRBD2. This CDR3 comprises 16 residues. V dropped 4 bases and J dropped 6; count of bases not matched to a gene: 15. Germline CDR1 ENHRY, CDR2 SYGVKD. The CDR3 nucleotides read TGTGCCATCAGTGGGTGGGCGGCGGGAGAGGTAGGCGAGCAGTACTTC. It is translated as CAISGWAAGEVGEQYF.

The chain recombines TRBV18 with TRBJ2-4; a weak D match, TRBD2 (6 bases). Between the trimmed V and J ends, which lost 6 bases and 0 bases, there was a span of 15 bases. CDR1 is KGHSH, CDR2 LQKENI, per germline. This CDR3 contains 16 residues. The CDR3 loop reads CASSPKEGLAKNIQYF. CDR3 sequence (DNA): TGTGCCAGCTCGCCGAAGGAGGGACTAGCCAAAAACATTCAGTACTTC.

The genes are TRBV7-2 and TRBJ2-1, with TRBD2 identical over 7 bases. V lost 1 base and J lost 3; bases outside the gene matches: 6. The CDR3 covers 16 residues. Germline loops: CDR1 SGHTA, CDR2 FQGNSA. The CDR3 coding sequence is TGTGCCAGCAGCTTAGATCGGTCTAGCGGCTACAATGAGCAGTTCTTC. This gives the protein CASSLDRSSGYNEQFF. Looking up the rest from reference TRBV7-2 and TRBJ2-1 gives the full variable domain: GAGVSQSPSNKVTEKGKDVELRCDPISGHTALYWYRQSLGQGLEFLIYFQGNSAPDKSGLPSDRFSAERTGGSVSTLTIQRTQQEDSAVYLCASSLDRSSGYNEQFFGPGTRLTVL.

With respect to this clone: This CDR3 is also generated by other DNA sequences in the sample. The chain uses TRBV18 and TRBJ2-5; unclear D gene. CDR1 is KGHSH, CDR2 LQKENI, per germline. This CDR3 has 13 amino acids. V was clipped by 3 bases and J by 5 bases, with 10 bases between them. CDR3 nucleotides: TGTGCCAGCTCACCCGCCAGCCGGGAGACCCAGTACTTC. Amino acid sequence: CASSPASRETQYF.

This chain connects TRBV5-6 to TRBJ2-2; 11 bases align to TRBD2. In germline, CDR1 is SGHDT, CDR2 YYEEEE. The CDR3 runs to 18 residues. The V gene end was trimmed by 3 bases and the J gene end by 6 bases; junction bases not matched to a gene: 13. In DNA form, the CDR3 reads TGTGCCAGCAGCTCCCCATATAGCGGGAGGGCCCTCCCCGGGGAGCTGTTTTTT. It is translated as CASSSPYSGRALPGELFF. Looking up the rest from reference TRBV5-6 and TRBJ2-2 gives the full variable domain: DAGVTQSPTHLIKTRGQQVTLRCSPKSGHDTVSWYQQALGQGPQFIFQYYEEEERQRGNFPDRFSGHQFPNYSSELNVNALLLGDSALYLCASSSPYSGRALPGELFFGEGSRLTVL.

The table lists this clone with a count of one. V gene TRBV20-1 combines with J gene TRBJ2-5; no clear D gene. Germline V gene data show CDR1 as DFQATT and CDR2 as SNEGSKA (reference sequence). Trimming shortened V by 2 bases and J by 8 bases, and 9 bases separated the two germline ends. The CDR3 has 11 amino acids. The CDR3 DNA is TGCAGTGCTAGACCCCCGGCTACCCAGTACTTC. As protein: CSARPPATQYF.

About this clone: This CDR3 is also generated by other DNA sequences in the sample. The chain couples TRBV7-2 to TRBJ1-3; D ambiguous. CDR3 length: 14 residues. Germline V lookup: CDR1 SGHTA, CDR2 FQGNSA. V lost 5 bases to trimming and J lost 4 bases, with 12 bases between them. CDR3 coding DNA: TGTGCCAGCAGCCCATTGGGTGCAGGAAACACCATATATTTT. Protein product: CASSPLGAGNTIYF.

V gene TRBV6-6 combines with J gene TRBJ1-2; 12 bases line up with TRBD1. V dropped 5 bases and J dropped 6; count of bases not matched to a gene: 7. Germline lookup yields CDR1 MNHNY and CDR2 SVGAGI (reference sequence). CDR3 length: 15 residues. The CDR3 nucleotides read TGTGCCAGCAGTGACAGGGACAGGGGGCTTGATGGCTACACCTTC. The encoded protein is CASSDRDRGLDGYTF.

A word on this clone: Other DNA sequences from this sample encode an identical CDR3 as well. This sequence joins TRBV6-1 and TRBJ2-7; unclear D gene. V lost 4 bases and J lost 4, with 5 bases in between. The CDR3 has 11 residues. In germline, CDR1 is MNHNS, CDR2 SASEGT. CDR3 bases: TGTGCCAGCAGTGGGGGATACGAGCAGTACTTC. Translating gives CASSGGYEQYF.

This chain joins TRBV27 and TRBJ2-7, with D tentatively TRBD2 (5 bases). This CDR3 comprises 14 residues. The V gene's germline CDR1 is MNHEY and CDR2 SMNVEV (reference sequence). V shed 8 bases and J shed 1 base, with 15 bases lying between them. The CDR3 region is CASGPLSVSYEQYF. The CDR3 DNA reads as TGTGCCAGCGGCCCCCTTAGCGTGTCCTACGAGCAGTACTTC.

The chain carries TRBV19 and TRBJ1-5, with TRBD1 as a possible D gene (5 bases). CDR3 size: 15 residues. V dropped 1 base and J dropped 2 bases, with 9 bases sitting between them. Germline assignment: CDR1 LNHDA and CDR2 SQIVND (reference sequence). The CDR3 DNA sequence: TGTGCCAGTAGTATAGGTTGGGGGGGCAATCAGCCCCAGCATTTT. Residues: CASSIGWGGNQPQHF.

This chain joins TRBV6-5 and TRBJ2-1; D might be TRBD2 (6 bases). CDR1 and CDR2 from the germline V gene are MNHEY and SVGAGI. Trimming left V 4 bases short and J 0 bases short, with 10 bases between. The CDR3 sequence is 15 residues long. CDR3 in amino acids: CASSSDGSSYNEQFF. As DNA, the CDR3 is TGTGCCAGCAGTTCGGACGGGAGCTCCTACAATGAGCAGTTCTTC.

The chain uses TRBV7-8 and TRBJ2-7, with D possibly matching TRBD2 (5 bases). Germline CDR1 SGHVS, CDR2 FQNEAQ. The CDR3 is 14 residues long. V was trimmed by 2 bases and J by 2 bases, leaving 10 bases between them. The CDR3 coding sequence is TGTGCCAGCAGCTTACGAACTAGAACCTACGAGCAGTACTTC. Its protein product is CASSLRTRTYEQYF.

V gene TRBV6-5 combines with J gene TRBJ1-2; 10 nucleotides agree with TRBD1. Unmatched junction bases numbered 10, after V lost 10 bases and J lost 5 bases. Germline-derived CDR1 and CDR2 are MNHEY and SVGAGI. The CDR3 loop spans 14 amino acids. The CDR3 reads CATRSGQGDYGYTF. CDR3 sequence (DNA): TGTGCCACCCGAAGCGGACAGGGGGATTATGGCTACACCTTC.

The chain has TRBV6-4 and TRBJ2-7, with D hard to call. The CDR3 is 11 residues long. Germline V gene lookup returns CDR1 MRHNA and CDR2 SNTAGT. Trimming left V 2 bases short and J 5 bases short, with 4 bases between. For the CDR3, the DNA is TGTGCCAGCAGTGACAGGGACGAGCAGTACTTC. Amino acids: CASSDRDEQYF.

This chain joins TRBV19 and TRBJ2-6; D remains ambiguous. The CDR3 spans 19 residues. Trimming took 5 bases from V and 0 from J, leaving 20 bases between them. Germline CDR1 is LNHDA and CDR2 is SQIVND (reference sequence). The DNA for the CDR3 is TGTGCCAGTAGTCTACCCCCGGCCCTTCGCCTCTCTGGGGCCAACGTCCTGACTTTC. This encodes CASSLPPALRLSGANVLTF.